A selection of T cell receptor beta chains follows, all from one sample in a study of human T cells and chemical hapten exposure. TCRdb fed the RACE reads into MiXCR, producing one record per CDR3 protein. The sample holds more than 50,000 distinct CDR3 sequences, approximately 6.7% seen once. Material: whole blood, obtained in connection with sensitization to the hapten diphenylcyclopropenone (DPC). Every receptor here comes from a woman in her thirties with alopecia areata. Some clones in this sample may be carry-over from other donors' samples. The CDR3 runs from the conserved cysteine through the conserved F or W. A D gene is named only where the DNA matches it firmly. Clone size is stated in some rows and not others, as once, few, many or a class when expanded.

>TRBV12-3/TRBV12-4|TRBJ1-4|-|many
TGTGCCAGCAGGCTCAGGGTGGCTAATGAAAAACTGTTTTTT
CASRLRVANEKLFF
>TRBV19|TRBJ1-5|-|few
TGTGCCAGTAGTATATCACCCCGTACAGGGTGGGATCAGCCCCAGCATTTT
CASSISPRTGWDQPQHF
>TRBV12-3/TRBV12-4|TRBJ1-1|TRBD1|many
TGTGCCAGCAGTTCAAGACAGGGCGCTGAAGCTTTCTTT
CASSSRQGAEAFF
>TRBV6-2/TRBV6-3|TRBJ1-6|TRBD1|-
TGTGCCAGCAGTGACCGGACAGGGGAATTGTCACCCCTCCACTTT
CASSDRTGELSPLHF
>TRBV12-3/TRBV12-4|TRBJ1-6|TRBD1|-
TGTGCCAGCAGCCCCGGCGGACAGGGGAATTCACCCCTCCACTTT
CASSPGGQGNSPLHF
>TRBV7-9|TRBJ1-3|-|many
TGTGCCAGCAGCTTAGCCGGCCAGACTGGAAACACCATATATTTT
CASSLAGQTGNTIYF
>TRBV19|TRBJ2-1|-|many
TGTGCCAGTAGTATATCTGCGAGTGGGGCTTTGAATGAGCAGTTCTTC
CASSISASGALNEQFF
>TRBV20-1|TRBJ1-1|-|many
TGCAGTGCCCCTGGAAAGCGCGGACCCGACCGGCACAAGGATACTGAAGCTTTCTTT
CSAPGKRGPDRHKDTEAFF
>TRBV5-5|TRBJ2-6|-|-
TGTGCCAGCAGCTTGGATGGGACACTTCGATCTGGGGCCAACGTCCTGACTTTC
CASSLDGTLRSGANVLTF
>TRBV28|TRBJ2-6|-|many
TGTGCCAGCATCCGGGACCCATACTCTGGGGCCAACGTCCTGACTTTC
CASIRDPYSGANVLTF
>TRBV27|TRBJ1-1|TRBD1|many
TGTGCCAGCAGTCCTGACAGGGGAACTGAAGCTTTCTTT
CASSPDRGTEAFF
>TRBV5-1|TRBJ1-1|-|few
TGCGCCAGCAGCTTAACAGGTCTGAACACTGAAGCTTTCTTT
CASSLTGLNTEAFF
>TRBV30|TRBJ2-1|-|many
TGTGCCTGGAGTGACAGATCCTACAATGAGCAGTTCTTC
CAWSDRSYNEQFF
>TRBV7-3|TRBJ2-1|-|-
TGTGCCAGCAGCTTAACATTCCCGGGTGAGCAGTTCTTC
CASSLTFPGEQFF
>TRBV7-8|TRBJ1-4|-|many
TGTGCCAGCAGCTTAGTGAGGAGGGGGGATGAAAAACTGTTTTTT
CASSLVRRGDEKLFF
>TRBV12-3/TRBV12-4|TRBJ1-5|-|many
TGTGCCAGCAGTTCCCTTAATCCTAGCAATCAGCCCCAGCATTTT
CASSSLNPSNQPQHF
>TRBV2|TRBJ1-1|-|many
TGTGCCAGCAGTGAAATGGGCCCGAACACTGAAGCTTTCTTT
CASSEMGPNTEAFF
>TRBV12-3/TRBV12-4|TRBJ1-5|TRBD1|few
TGTGCCAGCAGCCAACAGGGGCAGAGCAATCAGCCCCAGCATTTT
CASSQQGQSNQPQHF
>TRBV2|TRBJ1-5|-|many
TGTGCCAGCAGTGCAGTCAATAGCAATCAGCCCCAGCATTTT
CASSAVNSNQPQHF
>TRBV12-3/TRBV12-4|TRBJ2-5|-|many
TGTGCCAGCACCTTCAGGGTCGGGGAGACCCAGTACTTC
CASTFRVGETQYF
>TRBV5-4|TRBJ1-1|-|few
TGTGCCAGCAGCTTGGATGCAGGGATGAACACTGAAGCTTTCTTT
CASSLDAGMNTEAFF
>TRBV5-1|TRBJ2-7|TRBD2|medium-sized
TGCGCCAGCAGCGTTGGACTAGCGGGGGACCTCTACGAGCAGTACTTC
CASSVGLAGDLYEQYF
>TRBV7-2|TRBJ2-3|-|many
TGTGCCACGAGGGGGGGGTGGACAGATACGCAGTATTTT
CATRGGWTDTQYF
>TRBV9|TRBJ1-1|-|many
TGTGCCAGCAGCCCACAATCAGGGATCACAGAAGCTTTCTTT
CASSPQSGITEAFF
>TRBV7-9|TRBJ1-3|-|-
TGTTCCAGCAGCCCCGGGACTGCTGGAAACACCATATATTTT
CSSSPGTAGNTIYF
>TRBV7-3|TRBJ2-1|TRBD2|few
TGTGCCAGCAGCCAAGCGGGGGGGCCGGGGAATGAGCAGTTCTTC
CASSQAGGPGNEQFF
>TRBV12-3/TRBV12-4|TRBJ1-1|-|many
TGTGCCAGCAGTTTAAGGTGGATGAACACTGAAGCTTTCTTT
CASSLRWMNTEAFF